A single sample is the source of the 17 T cell receptor beta chains below, sequenced in a study of T cells in Graves' hyperthyroidism and ophthalmopathy. The CDR3 regions of TCR beta were amplified from RNA transcripts. HTBI primers were used for first-round RT-PCR of the TCR CDR3. TCRdb reprocessed the multiplex PCR reads with MiXCR, giving one entry per CDR3 protein. The repertoire includes roughly 650,000 distinct CDR3 sequences, approximately 16% of them detected once, and 2.5% to 4% sits in the top ten. What was sequenced was blood. The receptor source for this set is a middle-aged woman with Graves' ophthalmopathy.

This clonotype has a handful of counts. This chain links TRBV2 with TRBJ2-3; 9 positions match TRBD1. After removal of 3 bases from V and 6 bases from J, the junction contained 7 bases not matched to a gene. The CDR3 extends over 15 amino acids. CDR1 and CDR2 from the germline V gene are SNHLY and FYNNEI. This CDR3 is CASSDLGQGMDTQYF. The CDR3 region has the DNA TGTGCCAGCAGTGACCTCGGACAGGGGATGGATACGCAGTATTTT.

The genes are TRBV25-1 and TRBJ2-1; 11 positions match TRBD2. With V trimmed by 4 bases and J by 3 bases, 5 bases remained unmatched. CDR1 is MGHDK, CDR2 SYGVNS, per germline. The CDR3 is 16 residues long. The DNA of the CDR3 is TGTGCCAGCAGTGCCATAGCGGGAGGGGACTACAATGAGCAGTTCTTC. It codes for CASSAIAGGDYNEQFF.

The gene calls are TRBV20-1 and TRBJ1-6; D might be TRBD1 (5 bases). Trimming removed 5 bases at V and 1 base at J, with 12 bases between. Germline V CDR1 and CDR2: DFQATT, SNEGSKA (reference sequence). The CDR3 is 15 amino acids. The CDR3 here is CSAFRDGSYNSPLHF. The CDR3 DNA follows: TGCAGTGCTTTCAGGGATGGGTCCTATAATTCACCCCTCCACTTT.

The chain links TRBV11-2 to TRBJ2-3; TRBD2 matches 12 bases. The CDR3 runs to 18 residues. The junction had 10 bases not matched to a gene; V was cut back by 2 bases and J by 4 bases. Germline V gene data show CDR1 as SGHAT and CDR2 as FQNNGV. Here the CDR3 DNA reads TGTGCCAGCAGCTTAAACGTCCGACTAGCGGGGGATGCAGATACGCAGTATTTT. Translation gives CASSLNVRLAGDADTQYF.

The J gene is TRBJ2-1, the V gene TRBV7-8; TRBD2 agrees at 8 bases. The germline V gene encodes CDR1 SGHVS and CDR2 FQNEAQ. V was clipped by 0 bases and J by 5 bases; unmatched bases: 18. The CDR3 loop spans 20 amino acids. DNA of the CDR3: TGTGCCAGCAGCTTAGCGTTAGGGAAGCCGGGACTAGAGGACAACAATGAGCAGTTCTTC. Amino acid sequence: CASSLALGKPGLEDNNEQFF.

This clonotype was seen many times. The V gene is TRBV12-3 or TRBV12-4, the J gene TRBJ2-5; TRBD2 matches at 8 bases. J gave up 2 bases and V 7 bases, and 0 bases lay outside the gene matches. This CDR3 is 12 amino acids long. CDR3 residues: CASKRGQETQYF. The CDR3 region has the DNA TGTGCCAGCAAGCGGGGGCAAGAGACCCAGTACTTC.

The chain carries TRBV5-6 and TRBJ1-2; 7 bases are a match to TRBD1. V trimming: 5 bases; J trimming: 5 bases; junction bases outside the gene matches: 9. The V gene's germline CDR1 is SGHDT and CDR2 YYEEEE. CDR3 size: 14 residues. The CDR3 DNA reads as TGTGCCAGCAGTTGGGCTGGGACAGATTATGGCTACACCTTC. It codes for CASSWAGTDYGYTF.

This clonotype was recorded at least ten times. The V and J genes are TRBV28 and TRBJ1-1; 9 nucleotides agree with TRBD1. This CDR3 spans 15 amino acids. V shed 5 bases and J 1 base; nucleotides not matched to a gene: 5. Germline V gene data show CDR1 as MDHEN and CDR2 as SYDVKM. DNA of the CDR3: TGTGCCAGCAGTCCGCGGGACAGGGAGAACACTGAAGCTTTCTTT. Translated: CASSPRDRENTEAFF. The whole variable domain, remainder taken from reference TRBV28 and TRBJ1-1, is DVKVTQSSRYLVKRTGEKVFLECVQDMDHENMFWYRQDPGLGLRLIYFSYDVKMKEKGDIPEGYSVSREKKERFSLILESASTNQTSMYLCASSPRDRENTEAFFGQGTRLTVV.

This clonotype was seen many times. In DNA form, the CDR3 reads TGCAGTGCTAGAAACCGGGACTCTTTCTCCTACGAGCAGTACTTC. Its translation: CSARNRDSFSYEQYF. The chain links TRBV20-1 to TRBJ2-7, with D maybe TRBD2 (6 bases). The CDR3 is made up of 15 amino acids. Germline values: CDR1 DFQATT, CDR2 SNEGSKA (reference sequence). Trimming pared 2 bases from V and 0 bases from J, leaving 14 bases between.

This clonotype has just a few counts. This rearrangement joins TRBV5-8 to TRBJ2-3, with 14 nucleotides matching TRBD2. Losses at the gene ends were 3 bases for V and 2 bases for J; bases not matched to a gene: 5. Germline CDR1 reads SGHTS; CDR2 reads YDEGEE. This CDR3 spans 17 amino acids. CDR3 DNA sequence: TGTGCCAGCAGCTCCGGGACTAGCGGGGGCCACACAGATACGCAGTATTTT. This sequence encodes CASSSGTSGGHTDTQYF.

Comment on this clonotype: A read error is possible here, since a much larger clone lies one base away. V gene TRBV12-3 or TRBV12-4 combines with J gene TRBJ2-2; 9 positions agree with TRBD2. This CDR3 contains 19 residues. Trimming at V came to 6 bases and at J to 6 bases, leaving 20 bases not matched to a gene. The CDR3 here is CASSHRGAQPGLAPGELFF. The CDR3 DNA sequence: TGTGCCAGCAGCCACCGGGGGGCCCAACCGGGACTAGCCCCCGGGGAGCTGTTTTTT.

This clonotype was observed at least ten times. J is TRBJ2-3 and V is TRBV3-1, with D unclear. The CDR3 runs 16 residues. Germline loops: CDR1 LGHDT, CDR2 YNNKEL (reference sequence). Trimming removed 0 bases from V and 4 bases from J, with 14 bases in between. CDR3 loop: CASSQDRAPLADTQYF. CDR3 nucleotides: TGTGCCAGCAGCCAAGATAGGGCACCCCTGGCAGATACGCAGTATTTT.

The chain links TRBV7-9 to TRBJ2-3, with 9 bases that match TRBD1. V lost 6 bases, J lost 2 bases, and 6 bases stayed unmatched. The CDR3 consists of 15 residues. Germline lookup yields CDR1 SEHNR and CDR2 FQNEAQ (reference sequence). CDR3 region: CASSQGQGTTDTQYF. As DNA, the CDR3 is TGTGCCAGCAGTCAGGGACAGGGAACCACAGATACGCAGTATTTT. The full variable domain, in which reference TRBV7-9 and TRBJ2-3 provide the parts outside the CDR3, is DTGVSQNPRHKITKRGQNVTFRCDPISEHNRLYWYRQTLGQGPEFLTYFQNEAQLEKSRLLSDRFSAERPKGSFSTLEIQRTEQGDSAMYLCASSQGQGTTDTQYFGPGTRLTVL.

The gene calls are TRBV20-1 and TRBJ1-5; unclear D gene. V gave up 4 bases and J gave up 2 bases, with 15 bases separating them. The CDR3 sequence is 15 residues long. Germline V gene lookup returns CDR1 DFQATT and CDR2 SNEGSKA (reference sequence). This chain's CDR3 is CSAILGGSGNQPQHF. The CDR3 nucleotides read TGCAGTGCTATCCTAGGTGGCAGCGGCAATCAGCCCCAGCATTTT.

The CDR3 region has the DNA TGTGCCAGCAGCTTAGACAGGTGGAGTCAGACTGAAGCTTTCTTT. This codes for CASSLDRWSQTEAFF. The rearrangement links TRBV7-9 to TRBJ1-1, with a possible D match to TRBD1 (5 bases). The V gene's germline CDR1 is SEHNR and CDR2 FQNEAQ (reference sequence). CDR3 length: 15 amino acids. The V and J ends lost 1 base and 5 bases respectively, with 14 bases between them.

In its sample, this clonotype was seen many times. V is TRBV28 and J is TRBJ1-2, with no clear D. Deletions cut 3 bases from V and 4 bases from J, with 12 bases between. Per the germline V gene, CDR1 is MDHEN and CDR2 is SYDVKM. The CDR3 spans 14 residues. This chain's CDR3 is CASSLEDVSYGYTF. CDR3 DNA sequence: TGTGCCAGCAGTTTGGAGGATGTGAGCTATGGCTACACCTTC.

V usage is TRBV29-1 and J usage is TRBJ2-2; 9 bases map to TRBD1. There are 14 residues in the CDR3. V lost 1 base, J lost 7 bases, and 4 bases stayed unmatched. Germline CDR1 SQVTM, CDR2 ANQGSEA. The CDR3 DNA reads as TGCAGCGTTGAAGTGGGACAGGGAGTCGGGGAGCTGTTTTTT. Translated, it gives CSVEVGQGVGELFF.